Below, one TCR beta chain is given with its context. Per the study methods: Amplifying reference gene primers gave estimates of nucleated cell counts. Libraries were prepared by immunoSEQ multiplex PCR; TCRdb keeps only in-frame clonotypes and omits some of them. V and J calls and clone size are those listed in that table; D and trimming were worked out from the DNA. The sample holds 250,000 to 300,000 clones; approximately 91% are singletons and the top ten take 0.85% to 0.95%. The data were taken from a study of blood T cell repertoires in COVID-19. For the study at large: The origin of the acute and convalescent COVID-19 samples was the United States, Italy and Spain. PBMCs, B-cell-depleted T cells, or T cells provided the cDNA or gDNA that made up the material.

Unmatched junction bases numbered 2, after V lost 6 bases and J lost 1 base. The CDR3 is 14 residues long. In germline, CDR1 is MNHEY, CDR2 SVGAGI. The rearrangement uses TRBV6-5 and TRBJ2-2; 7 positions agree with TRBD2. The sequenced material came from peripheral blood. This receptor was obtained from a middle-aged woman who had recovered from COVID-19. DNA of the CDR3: TGTGCCAGCAGCCGCGGGAGGAACACCGGGGAGCTGTTTTTT. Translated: CASSRGRNTGELFF.